The 31 T cell receptor beta chains below come from one sample, sequenced in a study of beta chain features in type 1 diabetes. The study's findings and limits: Type 1 diabetes patients showed a moderate but significant shortening of TCRB CDR3s in all four CD4+ subsets.

Their specific antigens are unknown. Since all of the isolated RNA was reverse transcribed, expressed TCRB transcripts were what got sequenced. Only in-frame clones appear in the TCRdb table, and some are missing; sequencing was by immunoSEQ multiplex PCR. The sample lists 550,000 to 850,000 clones; around an eighth were seen once. The sample was naive CD4+ T cells from blood. The receptors stem from a young man with type 1 diabetes.

This clone has a handful of counts. The chain combines TRBV4-2 with TRBJ2-1; 10 bases fit TRBD2. Germline values: CDR1 LGHNA, CDR2 YNFKEQ. V lost 3 bases and J lost 5; bases outside the gene matches: 7. CDR3 length: 16 residues. CDR3 sequence reads: CASSHKSGGADNEQFF. Here the CDR3 DNA reads TGTGCCAGCAGCCACAAAAGCGGGGGGGCGGACAATGAGCAGTTCTTC.

This clone has only a few counts. The rearrangement joins TRBV9 to TRBJ2-1; D gene uncertain. V lost 0 bases to trimming and J lost 0 bases, with 4 bases between them. Germline lookup yields CDR1 SGDLS and CDR2 YYNGEE. The CDR3 is 14 residues long. The CDR3 DNA reads as TGTGCCAGCAGCGTAGTCCCCTCCTACAATGAGCAGTTCTTC. This encodes CASSVVPSYNEQFF.

This clone has a handful of counts. The CDR3 DNA reads TGTGCCTCCAGAACATCAGGGGGGACTAATGAAAAACTGTTTTTT. Its protein is CASRTSGGTNEKLFF. This chain connects TRBV30 to TRBJ1-4; 7 bases fit TRBD1. This CDR3 has 15 amino acids. Germline values: CDR1 GTSNPN, CDR2 SVGIG (reference sequence). The V segment lost 7 bases and the J segment 2 bases; nucleotides outside the gene matches: 10. Filled out from reference TRBV30 and TRBJ1-4, the complete variable domain reads SQTIHQWPATLVQPVGSPLSLECTVEGTSNPNLYWYRQAAGRGLQLLFYSVGIGQISSEVPQNLSASRPQDRQFILSSKKLLLSDSGFYLCASRTSGGTNEKLFFGSGTQLSVL.

A few counts support this clone. The V call is TRBV30, the J call TRBJ2-3; D perhaps matches TRBD1 (6 bases). From germline, CDR1 is GTSNPN and CDR2 SVGIG (reference sequence). The CDR3 length is 17 residues. The V end was cut by 2 bases, the J end by 0 bases, with 18 bases between. The DNA of the CDR3 is TGTGCCTGGAGTATCCCGAGATGGGGGCCCAGCACAGATACGCAGTATTTT. This translates into CAWSIPRWGPSTDTQYF.

This clone has just a few counts. The chain couples TRBV30 to TRBJ1-6, with D possibly TRBD1 on 5 matching bases. V shed 3 bases and J shed 7 bases, with 19 bases lying between them. CDR3 size: 16 residues. The V gene's germline CDR1 is GTSNPN and CDR2 SVGIG (reference sequence). Written as DNA, the CDR3 is TGTGCCTGGAGGAAGGCAGGGAAAATTAAGAATTCACCCCTCCACTTT. Translation: CAWRKAGKIKNSPLHF.

The chain couples TRBV5-8 to TRBJ1-5; 11 nucleotides match TRBD1. The CDR3 has 14 residues. CDR1 is SGHTS and CDR2 is YDEGEE in the germline V gene. The V segment lost 5 bases and the J segment 2 bases; nucleotides outside the gene matches: 0. CDR3 protein: CASRGQGGNQPQHF. Written as DNA, the CDR3 is TGTGCCAGCAGGGGACAGGGGGGCAATCAGCCCCAGCATTTT.

This clone turned up a few times. The CDR3 DNA reads TGTGCCAGCAGACCCCCGGACGGAGGTCTCCAAGAGACCCAGTACTTC. Residues: CASRPPDGGLQETQYF. The V gene is TRBV28, the J gene TRBJ2-5, with a weak D call TRBD2 (5 bases). In germline, CDR1 is MDHEN, CDR2 SYDVKM. Trimming shortened V by 6 bases and J by 1 base, and 18 bases separated the two germline ends. The CDR3 is 16 residues long.

This clone has a handful of counts. J is TRBJ1-5 and V is TRBV4-1; 11 bases fit TRBD1. The V gene end was trimmed by 1 base and the J gene end by 2 bases; junction bases not matched to a gene: 1. CDR3 length: 16 residues. From germline, CDR1 is MGHRA and CDR2 YSYEKL. The CDR3 spells CASSQGTGGGNQPQHF. The DNA for the CDR3 is TGCGCCAGCAGCCAAGGGACAGGGGGCGGCAATCAGCCCCAGCATTTT.

There are a few counts of this clone. V is TRBV27 and J is TRBJ1-3; D remains unclear. CDR1 and CDR2 from the germline V gene are MNHEY and SMNVEV (reference sequence). This CDR3 is built from 15 residues. Trimming took 6 bases from V and 3 from J, leaving 15 bases between them. For the CDR3, the DNA is TGTGCCAGCAGCCCCTCATGGATCAATGGAAACACCATATATTTT. Protein product: CASSPSWINGNTIYF.

This sequence joins TRBV5-1 and TRBJ2-3; unclear D gene. Germline V gene sequence: CDR1 SGHRS, CDR2 YFSETQ. CDR3 size: 13 residues. Trimming pared 4 bases from V and 2 bases from J, leaving 8 bases between. In DNA, the CDR3 is TGCGCCAGCAGCGAAGTCTCCACAGATACGCAGTATTTT. Its protein product is CASSEVSTDTQYF. Drawing the rest from reference TRBV5-1 and TRBJ2-3, the complete variable domain is KAGVTQTPRYLIKTRGQQVTLSCSPISGHRSVSWYQQTPGQGLQFLFEYFSETQRNKGNFPGRFSGRQFSNSRSEMNVSTLELGDSALYLCASSEVSTDTQYFGPGTRLTVL.

The chain joins TRBV7-8 to TRBJ2-3, with a possible D match to TRBD2 (5 bases). The ends were cut back, 5 bases at V and 4 bases at J, with 19 bases in the middle. Germline V gene data show CDR1 as SGHVS and CDR2 as FQNEAQ. There are 16 residues in the CDR3. In nucleotides, the CDR3 is TGTGCCAGCAGCACTACCCCGGGGTCTCGGGCAGATACGCAGTATTTT. This gives the protein CASSTTPGSRADTQYF.

The gene calls are TRBV19 and TRBJ1-6, with D tentatively TRBD1 (6 bases). This CDR3 has 12 residues. V lost 6 bases to trimming and J lost 10 bases, with 10 bases between them. Germline assignment: CDR1 LNHDA and CDR2 SQIVND (reference sequence). This chain's CDR3 is CASSSTGSPLHF. DNA for the CDR3: TGTGCCAGTAGCTCGACAGGATCACCCCTCCACTTT.

This clone was observed a handful of times. V and J are TRBV20-1 and TRBJ2-7; D ambiguous. Germline CDR1 is DFQATT and CDR2 is SNEGSKA (reference sequence). The V gene lost 0 bases and the J gene lost 4 bases, with 4 bases spanning the gap. CDR3 length equals 11 residues. CDR3 nucleotide sequence: TGCAGTGCTAGAGATCAGTACGAGCAGTACTTC. It is translated as CSARDQYEQYF.

This clone appeared a few times. The chain has TRBV27 and TRBJ1-2, with D uncertain. Germline V gene lookup returns CDR1 MNHEY and CDR2 SMNVEV (reference sequence). V shed 6 bases and J shed 8 bases, with 13 bases lying between them. The CDR3 contains 12 residues. CDR3 DNA: TGTGCCAGCAGACCCTCGCGTCGGGGCTACACCTTC. This encodes CASRPSRRGYTF.

This chain joins TRBV7-3 and TRBJ2-5; 12 bases agree with TRBD2. Germline V gene sequence: CDR1 SGHTA, CDR2 FQGTGA. The CDR3 runs 15 residues. The V gene end was trimmed by 2 bases and the J gene end by 5 bases; junction bases not matched to a gene: 3. The CDR3 region is CASSLRLAGDETQYF. For the CDR3, the DNA is TGTGCCAGCAGCTTACGACTAGCGGGGGATGAGACCCAGTACTTC.

The sample holds a few counts of this clone. The chain uses TRBV10-3 and TRBJ1-2; D perhaps matches TRBD1 (5 bases). V lost 5 bases, J lost 7 bases, and 11 bases lay in between. Looked up from germline, CDR1 is ENHRY and CDR2 is SYGVKD. This CDR3 region has 12 residues. For the CDR3, the DNA is TGTGCCATCAGTTCGGGGGGACTTGGCTACACCTTC. Amino acid sequence: CAISSGGLGYTF.

The genes are TRBV29-1 and TRBJ1-1; 10 nucleotides align to TRBD1. The V segment lost 7 bases and the J segment 7 bases; nucleotides outside the gene matches: 6. Germline CDR1 and CDR2: SQVTM and ANQGSEA. This CDR3 contains 12 residues. CDR3 protein: CSAYGQGDEAFF. CDR3 DNA sequence: TGCAGCGCATACGGACAGGGGGATGAAGCTTTCTTT.

The CDR3 DNA is TGTGCCAGTAGTTTAACGGACAGACCGTACAATGAGCAGTTCTTC. Amino acid sequence: CASSLTDRPYNEQFF. The chain couples TRBV19 to TRBJ2-1, with D perhaps matching TRBD1 (6 bases). V was clipped by 5 bases and J by 4 bases, with 15 bases between them. This CDR3 is built from 15 residues. CDR1 and CDR2 from the germline V gene are LNHDA and SQIVND (reference sequence).

The chain uses TRBV4-2 and TRBJ2-7; 8 bases are shared with TRBD1. The CDR3 covers 15 residues. CDR1 is LGHNA and CDR2 is YNFKEQ in the germline V gene. The V and J ends lost 1 base and 2 bases, in that order; junction bases with no gene match: 4. The CDR3 region has the DNA TGTGCCAGCAGCCAAGTCGGGACAGGAACCTACGAGCAGTACTTC. Protein sequence: CASSQVGTGTYEQYF.

This clone has more than one count but fewer than ten. V and J are TRBV7-2 and TRBJ2-1; D is possibly TRBD2 (5 bases). The CDR3 runs 12 residues. Trimming shortened V by 6 bases and J by 8 bases, and 11 bases separated the two germline ends. CDR1 and CDR2 (germline): SGHTA, FQGNSA. CDR3 bases: TGTGCCAGCAGTTCTAGCCCGGATGAGCAGTTCTTC. It encodes CASSSSPDEQFF. The full variable domain, its missing parts supplied by reference TRBV7-2 and TRBJ2-1, is GAGVSQSPSNKVTEKGKDVELRCDPISGHTALYWYRQSLGQGLEFLIYFQGNSAPDKSGLPSDRFSAERTGGSVSTLTIQRTQQEDSAVYLCASSSSPDEQFFGPGTRLTVL.

The chain has TRBV6-6 and TRBJ2-1; possible D gene TRBD1, 5 bases. V lost 2 bases and J 2 bases, leaving 13 bases between the germline ends. The CDR3 length is 16 residues. The germline V gene encodes CDR1 MNHNY and CDR2 SVGAGI (reference sequence). The CDR3, as DNA: TGTGCCAGCAGTTACGCGACAGCAGGGCCCTACAATGAGCAGTTCTTC. Protein product: CASSYATAGPYNEQFF.

Written as DNA, the CDR3 is TGTGCCAGCAGCTTAATCCCGGTCCGGGGAAACACCTACGAGCAGTACTTC. It is translated as CASSLIPVRGNTYEQYF. The chain carries TRBV7-9 and TRBJ2-7; TRBD2 might be the D (5 bases). Per germline, CDR1 SEHNR and CDR2 FQNEAQ (reference sequence). This CDR3 is built from 17 residues. V gave up 2 bases and J gave up 2 bases, with 19 bases separating them.

The chain carries TRBV2 and TRBJ2-1, with a possible D match to TRBD1 (6 bases). The CDR3 is 13 amino acids. V was trimmed by 3 bases and J by 10 bases, leaving 13 bases between them. In germline, CDR1 is SNHLY, CDR2 FYNNEI. The CDR3 bases are TGTGCCAGCAGTGATCAGGGGTTAGGGGAGCAGTTCTTC. Encoded protein: CASSDQGLGEQFF.

The CDR3 region is CASSFAPLGNTGELFF. In DNA, the CDR3 is TGTGCCAGCAGCTTTGCCCCCCTCGGGAACACCGGGGAGCTGTTTTTT. V usage is TRBV7-8 and J usage is TRBJ2-2; no clear D gene. CDR1 SGHVS and CDR2 FQNEAQ come from the germline V gene. There are 16 residues in the CDR3. V dropped 3 bases and J dropped 1 base, with 12 bases sitting between them.

This clone came up a few times. The genes are TRBV7-8 and TRBJ2-2, with D perhaps being TRBD1 or TRBD2 (5 bases each). Germline-derived CDR1 and CDR2 are SGHVS and FQNEAQ. CDR3 size: 16 residues. V gave up 4 bases and J gave up 5 bases, with 17 bases separating them. The CDR3 nucleotides are TGTGCCAGCAGCTCGGGACCTCTTAAGGGGACCGGGGAGCTGTTTTTT. Its translation: CASSSGPLKGTGELFF.

The rearrangement joins TRBV10-3 to TRBJ1-5, with 9 bases lining up with TRBD1. With 4 bases clipped from V and 6 bases from J, the junction kept 1 base outside the gene matches. The V gene's germline CDR1 is ENHRY and CDR2 SYGVKD. The CDR3 runs to 13 residues. The CDR3 here is CAISAGQGQPQHF. The CDR3 bases are TGTGCCATCAGTGCGGGACAGGGTCAGCCCCAGCATTTT.

The gene calls are TRBV5-1 and TRBJ2-1; TRBD2 is a possible D gene (5 bases). V shed 0 bases and J shed 10 bases, with 17 bases lying between them. The CDR3 runs 15 residues. The germline gives CDR1 SGHRS, CDR2 YFSETQ. This CDR3 reads CASSLVGSLGGEQFF. The DNA of the CDR3 is TGCGCCAGCAGCTTGGTTGGCTCGTTAGGCGGGGAGCAGTTCTTC.

The table lists this clone with a few counts. The same CDR3 can be traced to other DNA sequences in this sample. The chain couples TRBV28 to TRBJ1-1, with a tentative D call TRBD1 (6 bases). CDR3 length equals 12 residues. The germline gives CDR1 MDHEN, CDR2 SYDVKM. Trimming took off 2 bases at V and 5 bases at J, with 6 bases between the two ends. In DNA form, the CDR3 reads TGTGCCAGCAGTTTACAGGGGACTGAAGCTTTCTTT. As protein: CASSLQGTEAFF.

The J gene is TRBJ2-4, the V gene TRBV7-8; the match to TRBD1 covers 9 bases. V lost 8 bases and J lost 8; bases outside the gene matches: 13. The length of the CDR3 is 15 residues. Germline lookup yields CDR1 SGHVS and CDR2 FQNEAQ. CDR3 coding DNA: TGTGCCAGCGGACGGGACAGGGAAGTTGGAGACATTCAGTACTTC. Translated, it gives CASGRDREVGDIQYF.

This chain links TRBV30 with TRBJ2-7, with 9 bases matching TRBD2. This CDR3 contains 14 residues. Germline assignment: CDR1 GTSNPN and CDR2 SVGIG (reference sequence). The V and J ends lost 2 bases and 3 bases, in that order; junction bases with no gene match: 5. The CDR3 DNA reads TGTGCCTGGAGTAAGACTAGCGGCCACTACGAGCAGTACTTC. Its protein product is CAWSKTSGHYEQYF.

The chain is built from TRBV5-4 and TRBJ2-1, with D perhaps matching TRBD1 (6 bases). Trimming cost V 0 bases and J 5 bases, with 12 bases left between them. The CDR3 is made up of 15 amino acids. The germline gives CDR1 SGHNT, CDR2 YYREEE (reference sequence). The CDR3 nucleotides are TGTGCCAGCAGCTTGGAAACAGGGCGGGACAATGAGCAGTTCTTC. Translating it yields CASSLETGRDNEQFF.